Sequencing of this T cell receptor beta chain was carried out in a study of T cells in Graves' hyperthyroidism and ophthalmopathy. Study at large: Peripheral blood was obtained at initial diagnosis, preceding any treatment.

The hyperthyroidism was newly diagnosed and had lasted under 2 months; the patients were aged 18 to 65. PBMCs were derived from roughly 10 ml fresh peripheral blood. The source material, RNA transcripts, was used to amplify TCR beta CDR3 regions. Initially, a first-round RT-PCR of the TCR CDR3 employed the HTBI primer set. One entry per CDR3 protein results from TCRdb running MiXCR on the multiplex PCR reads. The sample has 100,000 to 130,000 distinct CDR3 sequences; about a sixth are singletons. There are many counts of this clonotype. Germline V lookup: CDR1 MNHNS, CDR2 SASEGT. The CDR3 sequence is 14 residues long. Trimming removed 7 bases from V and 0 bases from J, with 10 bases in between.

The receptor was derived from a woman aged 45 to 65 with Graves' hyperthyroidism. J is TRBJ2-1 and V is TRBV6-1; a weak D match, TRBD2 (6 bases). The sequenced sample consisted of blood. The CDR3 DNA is TGTGCCAGCAATCGGGGGAGCTCCTACAATGAGCAGTTCTTC. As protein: CASNRGSSYNEQFF.